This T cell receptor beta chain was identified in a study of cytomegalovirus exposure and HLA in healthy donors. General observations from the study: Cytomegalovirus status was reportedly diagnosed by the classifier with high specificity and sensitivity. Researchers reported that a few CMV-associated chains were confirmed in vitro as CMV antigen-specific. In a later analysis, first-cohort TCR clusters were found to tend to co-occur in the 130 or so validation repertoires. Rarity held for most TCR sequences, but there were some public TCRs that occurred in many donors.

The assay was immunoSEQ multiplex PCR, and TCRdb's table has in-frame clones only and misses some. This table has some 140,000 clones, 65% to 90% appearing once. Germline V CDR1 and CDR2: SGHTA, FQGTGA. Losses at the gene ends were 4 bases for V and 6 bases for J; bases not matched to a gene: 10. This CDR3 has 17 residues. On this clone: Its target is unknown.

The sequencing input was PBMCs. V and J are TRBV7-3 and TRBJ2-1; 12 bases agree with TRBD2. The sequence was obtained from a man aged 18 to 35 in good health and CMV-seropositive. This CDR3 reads CASSSRSTSGSGNEQFF. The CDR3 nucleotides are TGTGCCAGCAGCTCCCGGTCGACTAGCGGGAGCGGCAATGAGCAGTTCTTC.